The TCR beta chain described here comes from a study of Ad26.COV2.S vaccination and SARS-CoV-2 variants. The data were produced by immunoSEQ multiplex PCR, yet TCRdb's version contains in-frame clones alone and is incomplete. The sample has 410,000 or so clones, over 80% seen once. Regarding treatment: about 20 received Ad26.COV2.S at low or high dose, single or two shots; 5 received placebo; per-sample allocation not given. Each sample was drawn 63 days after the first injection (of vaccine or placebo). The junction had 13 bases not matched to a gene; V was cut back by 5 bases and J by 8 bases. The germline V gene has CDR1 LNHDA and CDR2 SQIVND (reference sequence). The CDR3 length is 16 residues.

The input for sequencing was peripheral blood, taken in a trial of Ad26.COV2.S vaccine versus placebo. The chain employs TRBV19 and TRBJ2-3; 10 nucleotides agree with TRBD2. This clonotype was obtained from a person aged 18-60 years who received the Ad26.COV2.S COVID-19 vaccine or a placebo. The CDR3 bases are TGTGCCAGTAGTCCGCGGGGAGCGGGGGGGCGAGGTACGCAGTATTTT. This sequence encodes CASSPRGAGGRGTQYF.